The TCR beta chain described here comes from a study of blood T cell repertoires in COVID-19. Data came from immunoSEQ multiplex PCR; TCRdb stores just in-frame clones and leaves some out. The table includes fewer than 400,000 clones, around 87% detected once. This clone was detected once. The V and J ends lost 2 bases and 6 bases respectively, with 16 bases between them. The CDR3 is 15 amino acids. This clonotype originated in a human donor in a cohort sampled during active COVID-19. The chain carries TRBV5-3 and TRBJ2-3; weak D call: TRBD2 (6 bases). TRBV5-3 belongs to the ORF category, with a function that is uncertain. The sequenced sample consisted of peripheral blood. The CDR3 reads CARSFWGDWADTQYF. The CDR3 DNA reads as TGTGCCAGAAGCTTTTGGGGGGACTGGGCCGATACGCAGTATTTT.